A single sample is the source of the 32 T cell receptor beta chains below, sequenced in a study of shared T cell receptors in the human thymus. Only in-frame clones appear in the TCRdb table, and some are missing; sequencing was by immunoSEQ multiplex PCR. The repertoire holds hundreds of thousands of clones, with around 87% as singletons. The same data also went into a second study, on human thymus T cells.

The specimen was thymocytes. The source is a boy under three years old with a congenital heart defect.

The J gene is TRBJ1-1, the V gene TRBV25-1; D is uncertain. The CDR3 loop spans 13 amino acids. With 4 bases removed from V and 3 bases from J, the gap between germline ends came to 9 bases. Germline loops: CDR1 MGHDK, CDR2 SYGVNS. CDR3 sequence: CASSGGKDTEAFF. In DNA form, the CDR3 reads TGTGCCAGCAGTGGAGGGAAGGACACTGAAGCTTTCTTT.

The rearrangement uses TRBV9 and TRBJ1-1; tentative D call: TRBD1 (6 bases). This CDR3 spans 13 amino acids. V lost 1 base and J 5 bases, leaving 9 bases between the germline ends. Germline CDR1 reads SGDLS; CDR2 reads YYNGEE. CDR3 sequence reads: CASSVTGQTEAFF. The DNA of the CDR3 is TGTGCCAGCAGCGTAACCGGACAGACTGAAGCTTTCTTT.

CDR3 residues: CASSHTGVTYEQYF. CDR3 DNA: TGTGCCAGCAGTCACACAGGGGTGACGTACGAGCAGTACTTC. This rearrangement joins TRBV6-6 to TRBJ2-7, with 7 bases matching TRBD1. V trimming: 5 bases; J trimming: 4 bases; junction bases outside the gene matches: 8. Per germline, CDR1 MNHNY and CDR2 SVGAGI (reference sequence). The CDR3 loop spans 14 amino acids.

Details on this clone: This sample also contains other DNA sequences that code for the same CDR3. This rearrangement joins TRBV6-1 to TRBJ1-6; no clear D gene. Germline values: CDR1 MNHNS, CDR2 SASEGT. The CDR3 sequence is 13 residues long. CDR3 bases: TGTGCAGCAAGAAGCTCCTATAATTCACCCCTCCACTTT. Translated: CAARSSYNSPLHF.

The chain uses TRBV5-1 and TRBJ1-3; tentatively, D is TRBD1 (6 bases). V was trimmed by 0 bases and J by 1 base, leaving 26 bases between them. This CDR3 region has 21 residues. Germline CDR1 reads SGHRS; CDR2 reads YFSETQ. The CDR3 sequence is CASSLAPRETGHRESGNTIYF. CDR3 coding DNA: TGCGCCAGCAGCTTGGCTCCTCGTGAGACAGGCCACAGGGAGTCTGGAAACACCATATATTTT.

The V and J genes are TRBV28 and TRBJ2-5; possibly TRBD1 for D (6 bases). The CDR3 contains 16 residues. CDR1 is MDHEN and CDR2 is SYDVKM in the germline V gene. V was pared by 6 bases and J by 8 bases, with 25 bases between. The CDR3 spells CASSLSTGSARSTQYF. The CDR3 DNA follows: TGTGCCAGCAGCCTATCTACAGGGTCGGCGCGGTCCACCCAGTACTTC.

The V and J genes are TRBV6-5 and TRBJ2-7; 9 positions agree with TRBD1. This CDR3 contains 15 residues. Germline CDR1 MNHEY, CDR2 SVGAGI. V lost 4 bases and J lost 3; bases outside the gene matches: 7. CDR3 amino acids: CASSSHGTGSYEQYF. CDR3 DNA sequence: TGTGCCAGCAGTTCACACGGGACAGGGAGCTACGAGCAGTACTTC.

This chain joins TRBV19 and TRBJ2-7, with D possibly TRBD2 on 6 matching bases. V was clipped by 4 bases and J by 6 bases, with 13 bases between them. The CDR3 loop spans 13 amino acids. Germline loops: CDR1 LNHDA, CDR2 SQIVND (reference sequence). CDR3 bases: TGTGCCAGTAGTACCCTCCGGGGAGGCGAGCAGTACTTC. Translated: CASSTLRGGEQYF.

The V and J genes are TRBV28 and TRBJ1-5, with 11 bases matching TRBD1. Germline V CDR1 and CDR2: MDHEN, SYDVKM. With 6 bases clipped from V and 2 bases from J, the junction kept 12 bases outside the gene matches. The CDR3 is 18 residues long. The CDR3 protein is CASSRRDRGWFGNQPQHF. In nucleotides, the CDR3 is TGTGCCAGCAGCCGCCGGGACAGGGGGTGGTTCGGCAATCAGCCCCAGCATTTT.

The V call is TRBV27, the J call TRBJ2-5; 8 positions match TRBD1. Trimming cost V 4 bases and J 4 bases; bases outside gene matches: 11. The CDR3 is 16 amino acids. CDR1 is MNHEY, CDR2 SMNVEV, per germline (reference sequence). CDR3 in DNA: TGTGCCAGCAGTTCAAACAAGACAGGGGCGGGAGAGACCCAGTACTTC. Translation: CASSSNKTGAGETQYF.

The chain links TRBV7-9 to TRBJ1-2; D gene unclear. V was pared by 4 bases and J by 6 bases, with 6 bases between. The CDR3 length is 11 residues. Germline CDR1 is SEHNR and CDR2 is FQNEAQ (reference sequence). CDR3 loop: CASSYGNGYTF. Here the CDR3 DNA reads TGTGCCAGCAGCTACGGGAATGGCTACACCTTC.

In DNA form, the CDR3 reads TGTGCCAGCAGCGCCCTGCCGGACTATCCTGAGTACTTC. Protein: CASSALPDYPEYF. The chain combines TRBV7-6 with TRBJ2-7, with D tentatively TRBD2 (6 bases). Germline V gene data show CDR1 as SGHVS and CDR2 as FNYEAQ. The CDR3 extends over 13 amino acids. The V end lost 5 bases, the J end lost 11 bases, and 19 bases lay between the germline ends.

The rearrangement joins TRBV6-1 to TRBJ2-1, with D possibly being TRBD2 (6 bases). This CDR3 spans 16 amino acids. Looked up from germline, CDR1 is MNHNS and CDR2 is SASEGT. V dropped 0 bases and J dropped 0 bases, with 9 bases sitting between them. The CDR3 here is CASSEAWEVSYNEQFF. CDR3 sequence (DNA): TGTGCCAGCAGTGAAGCTTGGGAGGTCTCCTACAATGAGCAGTTCTTC.

V gene TRBV5-6 combines with J gene TRBJ1-2, with unresolved D. Deletions cut 1 base from V and 0 bases from J, with 13 bases between. CDR3 length: 16 amino acids. In germline, CDR1 is SGHDT, CDR2 YYEEEE. The CDR3 sequence is CASSLYQAITNYGYTF. DNA for the CDR3: TGTGCCAGCAGCTTGTACCAGGCGATAACTAACTATGGCTACACCTTC.

The V and J genes are TRBV7-3 and TRBJ2-1; D is possibly TRBD1 (6 bases). Germline lookup yields CDR1 SGHTA and CDR2 FQGTGA. The V end was cut by 5 bases, the J end by 6 bases, with 23 bases between. The CDR3 spans 17 residues. This CDR3 reads CASSPTLEPQGSNEQFF. The DNA of the CDR3 is TGTGCCAGCAGCCCGACTTTGGAGCCACAGGGCTCCAATGAGCAGTTCTTC.

The chain couples TRBV30 to TRBJ2-3; the D gene is possibly TRBD2 (7 bases). V gave up 0 bases and J gave up 5 bases, with 18 bases separating them. There are 16 residues in the CDR3. CDR1 is GTSNPN and CDR2 is SVGIG in the germline V gene (reference sequence). The CDR3: CAWSVQGGRNVDTQYF. In DNA, the CDR3 is TGTGCCTGGAGTGTACAGGGCGGGAGAAATGTAGATACGCAGTATTTT.

The chain links TRBV7-9 to TRBJ2-7; no firm D call. Trimming took 4 bases from V and 2 from J, leaving 12 bases between them. CDR1 SEHNR and CDR2 FQNEAQ come from the germline V gene (reference sequence). The CDR3 has 14 residues. The CDR3 is CASSYYSSPYEQYF. The DNA for the CDR3 is TGTGCCAGCAGCTACTATTCCTCACCCTACGAGCAGTACTTC.

Points on this clone: At one boundary the junction diverges from the germline segment, which might be a read error. The chain is built from TRBV19 and TRBJ2-6; the D gene is possibly TRBD1 (6 bases). The CDR3 has 18 amino acids. The germline CDR1 and CDR2 sequences are LNHDA and SQIVND (reference sequence). The CDR3 loop reads CASSAPGQPLSGANVLTF. CDR3 coding DNA: TGTGCCAGTAGTGCTCCGGGACAACCCCTCTCTGGGGCCAACGTCTTGACTTTC.

This chain uses TRBV10-3 with TRBJ1-1, with D possibly TRBD1 on 6 matching bases. Trimming shortened V by 6 bases and J by 11 bases, and 19 bases separated the two germline ends. The CDR3 consists of 13 residues. Germline V gene sequence: CDR1 ENHRY, CDR2 SYGVKD. This chain's CDR3 is CAIRIRGGEGAFF. CDR3 bases: TGTGCCATCAGGATTAGGGGGGGCGAGGGTGCTTTCTTT.

The rearrangement uses TRBV14 and TRBJ2-2; the D is unclear. Germline values: CDR1 SGHDN, CDR2 FVKESK. Trimming cost V 4 bases and J 5 bases, with 14 bases left between them. This CDR3 is built from 15 residues. CDR3 in amino acids: CASSPTRTGTGELFF. The CDR3 nucleotides are TGTGCCAGCAGCCCTACCAGAACCGGGACCGGGGAGCTGTTTTTT.

This rearrangement joins TRBV2 to TRBJ1-5, with D tentatively TRBD1 (6 bases). Germline-derived CDR1 and CDR2 are SNHLY and FYNNEI. The CDR3 runs to 20 residues. The V end was cut by 0 bases, the J end by 0 bases, with 21 bases between. CDR3 loop: CASSEALRDADRISNQPQHF. CDR3 bases: TGTGCCAGCAGTGAAGCGCTTCGAGACGCTGACAGGATTAGCAATCAGCCCCAGCATTTT.

The rearrangement links TRBV14 to TRBJ1-3; a possible D gene is TRBD1 (6 bases). The CDR3 loop spans 21 amino acids. V lost 0 bases, J lost 0 bases, and 24 bases lay in between. Per the germline V gene, CDR1 is SGHDN and CDR2 is FVKESK. The CDR3 spells CASSQEPYRYLTGSSGNTIYF. The CDR3 DNA is TGTGCCAGCAGCCAAGAACCTTATCGCTACCTTACAGGGTCCTCTGGAAACACCATATATTTT.

The chain couples TRBV7-9 to TRBJ1-1; TRBD1 is a possible D gene (5 bases). Trimming removed 4 bases from V and 11 bases from J, with 17 bases in between. This CDR3 is 13 amino acids long. Germline lookup yields CDR1 SEHNR and CDR2 FQNEAQ (reference sequence). CDR3 sequence reads: CASSSAGKSDAFF. In nucleotides, the CDR3 is TGTGCCAGCAGCTCTGCAGGGAAGTCGGATGCTTTCTTT.

This chain uses TRBV5-4 with TRBJ1-3; no clear D. V was shortened by 0 bases and J by 4 bases, with 5 bases between the two germline ends. Germline V CDR1 and CDR2: SGHNT, YYREEE (reference sequence). The CDR3 runs 13 residues. The CDR3 here is CASSLARGNTIYF. The DNA of the CDR3 is TGTGCCAGCAGCTTGGCCAGGGGAAACACCATATATTTT.

This chain connects TRBV9 to TRBJ1-1; 7 bases agree with TRBD1. Germline trimming cut 3 bases from V and 8 bases from J; bases unmatched to any gene: 7. CDR1 and CDR2 from the germline V gene are SGDLS and YYNGEE. The CDR3 runs 13 residues. The CDR3 reads CASSAWDSPEAFF. The CDR3 DNA reads as TGTGCCAGCAGCGCGTGGGACAGCCCAGAAGCTTTCTTT.

This clone was counted a single time. This sequence joins TRBV25-1 and TRBJ1-1; no firm D call. Between the trimmed V and J ends, which lost 3 bases and 3 bases, there was a span of 11 bases. The CDR3 length is 14 residues. Germline V gene data show CDR1 as MGHDK and CDR2 as SYGVNS. CDR3 sequence (DNA): TGTGCCAGCAGTGACGTCAGGCCCGACACTGAAGCTTTCTTT. Its protein is CASSDVRPDTEAFF.

CDR3 region: CASSSSEALIPTDTQYF. The CDR3 DNA is TGTGCCAGCAGCTCCTCGGAGGCTTTGATCCCCACGGATACGCAGTATTTT. The chain joins TRBV7-3 to TRBJ2-3; a weak D match, TRBD2 (5 bases). The V and J ends lost 4 bases and 6 bases respectively, with 23 bases between them. The length of the CDR3 is 17 residues. CDR1 and CDR2 from the germline V gene are SGHTA and FQGTGA.

The count of this clone is one. CDR3 sequence reads: CASSGTGLAGHKSTDTQYF. CDR3 sequence (DNA): TGTGCCAGCAGCGGAACGGGACTAGCGGGACACAAAAGCACAGATACGCAGTATTTT. The genes are TRBV5-6 and TRBJ2-3; 13 bases match TRBD2. There are 19 residues in the CDR3. Germline-derived CDR1 and CDR2 are SGHDT and YYEEEE. V lost 4 bases to trimming and J lost 0 bases; unmatched junction nucleotides: 11. Complete variable domain (other parts from reference TRBV5-6 and TRBJ2-3): DAGVTQSPTHLIKTRGQQVTLRCSPKSGHDTVSWYQQALGQGPQFIFQYYEEEERQRGNFPDRFSGHQFPNYSSELNVNALLLGDSALYLCASSGTGLAGHKSTDTQYFGPGTRLTVL.

The chain recombines TRBV19 with TRBJ1-1; the D gene is possibly TRBD1 (5 bases). There are 13 residues in the CDR3. V lost 8 bases to trimming and J lost 6 bases, with 16 bases between them. CDR1 is LNHDA, CDR2 SQIVND, per germline (reference sequence). DNA for the CDR3: TGTGCCAGTTTTCCCAGGGAGGACTCTGAAGCTTTCTTT. Translating gives CASFPREDSEAFF.

The chain has TRBV7-2 and TRBJ2-7; TRBD2 matches at 10 bases. The ends lost 6 bases at V and 3 bases at J; junction bases unmatched: 8. Germline V CDR1 and CDR2: SGHTA, FQGNSA. This CDR3 contains 15 residues. CDR3 residues: CASRRLAGLLYEQYF. In DNA form, the CDR3 reads TGTGCCAGCAGAAGACTAGCGGGCTTACTCTACGAGCAGTACTTC. Drawing the rest from reference TRBV7-2 and TRBJ2-7, the complete variable domain is GAGVSQSPSNKVTEKGKDVELRCDPISGHTALYWYRQSLGQGLEFLIYFQGNSAPDKSGLPSDRFSAERTGGSVSTLTIQRTQQEDSAVYLCASRRLAGLLYEQYFGPGTRLTVT.

V usage is TRBV4-1 and J usage is TRBJ1-5; tentatively, D is TRBD1 (6 bases). The germline gives CDR1 MGHRA, CDR2 YSYEKL. Trimming took off 0 bases at V and 0 bases at J, with 9 bases between the two ends. The CDR3 has 16 amino acids. DNA of the CDR3: TGCGCCAGCAGCCAAGAACAGGGAAATAGCAATCAGCCCCAGCATTTT. As protein: CASSQEQGNSNQPQHF.

The CDR3 nucleotides are TGTGCCAGCAGCTCCGGGACATCCCACGAACGGCAAGAGACCCAGTACTTC. This encodes CASSSGTSHERQETQYF. The chain combines TRBV5-6 with TRBJ2-5, with D perhaps TRBD1 (6 bases). The germline V gene encodes CDR1 SGHDT and CDR2 YYEEEE. The CDR3 loop spans 17 amino acids. Deletions cut 3 bases from V and 2 bases from J, with 20 bases between.